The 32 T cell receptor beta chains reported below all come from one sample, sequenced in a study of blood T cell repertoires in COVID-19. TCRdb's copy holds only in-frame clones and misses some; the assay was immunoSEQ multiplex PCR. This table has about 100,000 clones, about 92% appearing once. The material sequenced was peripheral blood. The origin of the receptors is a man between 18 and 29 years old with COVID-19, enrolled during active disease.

The CDR3 sequence is CASSWPGQGSYEQYF. The CDR3 nucleotides read TGTGCCAGCAGCTGGCCCGGACAGGGTAGCTACGAGCAGTACTTC. This chain uses TRBV5-6 with TRBJ2-7; 8 nucleotides match TRBD1. CDR3 length equals 15 residues. J gave up 3 bases and V 3 bases, and 8 bases lay outside the gene matches. Germline CDR1 reads SGHDT; CDR2 reads YYEEEE. Together with reference TRBV5-6 and TRBJ2-7, the CDR3 gives the full variable domain: DAGVTQSPTHLIKTRGQQVTLRCSPKSGHDTVSWYQQALGQGPQFIFQYYEEEERQRGNFPDRFSGHQFPNYSSELNVNALLLGDSALYLCASSWPGQGSYEQYFGPGTRLTVT.

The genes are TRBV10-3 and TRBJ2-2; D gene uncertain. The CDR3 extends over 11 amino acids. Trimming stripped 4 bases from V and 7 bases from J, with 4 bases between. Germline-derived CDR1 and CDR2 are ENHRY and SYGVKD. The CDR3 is CAISANGELFF. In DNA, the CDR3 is TGTGCCATCAGTGCTAACGGGGAGCTGTTTTTT.

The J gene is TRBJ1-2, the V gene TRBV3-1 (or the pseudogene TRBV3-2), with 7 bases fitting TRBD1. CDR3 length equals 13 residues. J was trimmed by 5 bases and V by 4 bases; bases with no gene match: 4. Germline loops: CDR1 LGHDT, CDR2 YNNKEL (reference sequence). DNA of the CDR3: TGTGCCAGCAGCCTGGACAGGCTGTATGGCTACACCTTC. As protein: CASSLDRLYGYTF.

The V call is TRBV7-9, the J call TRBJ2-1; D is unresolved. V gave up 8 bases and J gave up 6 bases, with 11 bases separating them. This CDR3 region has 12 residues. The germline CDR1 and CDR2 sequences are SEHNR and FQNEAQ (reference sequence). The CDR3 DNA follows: TGTGCCAGCCGAGCTCTTGCCAATGAGCAGTTCTTC. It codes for CASRALANEQFF.

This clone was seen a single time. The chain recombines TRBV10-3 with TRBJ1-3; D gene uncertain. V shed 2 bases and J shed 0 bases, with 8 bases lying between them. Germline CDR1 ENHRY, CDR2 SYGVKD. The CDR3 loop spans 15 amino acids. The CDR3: CAISEGGHSGNTIYF. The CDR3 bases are TGTGCCATCAGTGAGGGCGGCCACTCTGGAAACACCATATATTTT.

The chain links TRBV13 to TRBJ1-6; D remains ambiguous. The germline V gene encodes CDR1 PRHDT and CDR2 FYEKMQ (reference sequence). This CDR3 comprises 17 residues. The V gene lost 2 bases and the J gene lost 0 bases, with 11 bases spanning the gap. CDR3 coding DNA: TGTGCCAGCAGCTTAAACCGGTTGAGCTCCTATAATTCACCCCTCCACTTT. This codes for CASSLNRLSSYNSPLHF.

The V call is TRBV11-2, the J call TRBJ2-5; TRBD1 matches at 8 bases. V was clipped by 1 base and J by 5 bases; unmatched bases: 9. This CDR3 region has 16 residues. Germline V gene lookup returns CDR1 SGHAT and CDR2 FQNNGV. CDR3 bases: TGTGCCAGCAGCTTAGCGGTGACAGGGGTTCAGGAGACCCAGTACTTC. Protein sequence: CASSLAVTGVQETQYF.

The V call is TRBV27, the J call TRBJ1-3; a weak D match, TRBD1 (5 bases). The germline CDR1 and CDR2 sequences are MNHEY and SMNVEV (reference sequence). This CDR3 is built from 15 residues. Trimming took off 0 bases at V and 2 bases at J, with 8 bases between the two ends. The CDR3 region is CASSLSLGPGNTIYF. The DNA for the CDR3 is TGTGCCAGCAGTTTATCCTTGGGGCCTGGAAACACCATATATTTT.

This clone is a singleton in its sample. The CDR3 region has the DNA TGTGCCAGCCCCGGGACAGATGGTGAAAAACTGTTTTTT. Protein product: CASPGTDGEKLFF. The chain links TRBV6-5 to TRBJ1-4; TRBD1 matches at 7 bases. Trimming removed 8 bases from V and 7 bases from J; junction bases left unmatched: 7. Germline assignment: CDR1 MNHEY and CDR2 SVGAGI. CDR3 length equals 13 residues.

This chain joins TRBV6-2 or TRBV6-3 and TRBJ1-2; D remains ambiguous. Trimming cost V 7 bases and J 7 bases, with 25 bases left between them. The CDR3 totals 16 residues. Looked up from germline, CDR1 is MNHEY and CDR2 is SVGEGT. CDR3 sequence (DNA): TGTGCCAGCACCCCCCCAATGATGGAGGTTGATAGTGGCTACACCTTC. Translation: CASTPPMMEVDSGYTF.

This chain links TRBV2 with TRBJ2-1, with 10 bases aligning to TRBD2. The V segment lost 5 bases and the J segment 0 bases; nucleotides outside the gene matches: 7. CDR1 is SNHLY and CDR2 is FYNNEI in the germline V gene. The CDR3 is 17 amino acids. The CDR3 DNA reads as TGTGCCAGCAGTATCCTAGCGGGGGCGAGCTCCTACAATGAGCAGTTCTTC. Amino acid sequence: CASSILAGASSYNEQFF.

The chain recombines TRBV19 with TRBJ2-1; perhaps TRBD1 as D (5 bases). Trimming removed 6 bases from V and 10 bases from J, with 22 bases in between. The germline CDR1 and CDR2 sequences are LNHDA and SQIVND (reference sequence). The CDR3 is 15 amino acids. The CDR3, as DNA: TGTGCCAGTAGAGAGGTGCCGTCCCCCCCAGGGGAGCAGTTCTTC. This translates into CASREVPSPPGEQFF.

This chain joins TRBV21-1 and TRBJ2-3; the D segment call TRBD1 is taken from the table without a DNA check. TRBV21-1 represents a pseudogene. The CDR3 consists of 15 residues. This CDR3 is CASSKFGRITDTQYF. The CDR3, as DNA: TGTGCCAGCAGCAAATTTGGCAGAATCACAGATACGCAGTATTTT.

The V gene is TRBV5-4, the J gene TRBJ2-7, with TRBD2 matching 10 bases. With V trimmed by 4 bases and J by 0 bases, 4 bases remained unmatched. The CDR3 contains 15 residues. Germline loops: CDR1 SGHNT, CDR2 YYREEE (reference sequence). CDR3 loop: CASSPGLAASYEQYF. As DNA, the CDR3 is TGTGCCAGCAGCCCCGGACTAGCGGCCTCCTACGAGCAGTACTTC.

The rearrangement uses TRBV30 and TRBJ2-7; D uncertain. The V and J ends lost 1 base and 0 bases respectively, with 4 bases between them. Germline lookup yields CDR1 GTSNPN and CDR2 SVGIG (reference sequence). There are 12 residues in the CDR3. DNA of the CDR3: TGTGCCTGGAGTGCCGGCTCCTACGAGCAGTACTTC. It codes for CAWSAGSYEQYF.

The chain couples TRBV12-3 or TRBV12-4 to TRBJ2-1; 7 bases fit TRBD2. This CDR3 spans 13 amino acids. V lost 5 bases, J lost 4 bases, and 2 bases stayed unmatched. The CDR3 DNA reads TGTGCCAGCAGTGGGACTATATACAATGAGCAGTTCTTC. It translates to CASSGTIYNEQFF.

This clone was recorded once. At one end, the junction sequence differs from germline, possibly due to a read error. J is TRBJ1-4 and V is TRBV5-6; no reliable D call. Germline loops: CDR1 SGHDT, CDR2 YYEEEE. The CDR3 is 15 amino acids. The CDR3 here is CASSRQGGPNEKLLF. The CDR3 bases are TGTGCCAGCAGCCGGCAAGGAGGCCCAAATGAAAAACTGCTTTTT.

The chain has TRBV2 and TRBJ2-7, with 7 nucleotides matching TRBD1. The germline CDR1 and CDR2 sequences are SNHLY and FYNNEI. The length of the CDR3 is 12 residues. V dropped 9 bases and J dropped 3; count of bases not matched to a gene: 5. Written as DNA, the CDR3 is TGTGCCAGTCGACAGGGTGGCTACGAGCAGTACTTC. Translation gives CASRQGGYEQYF.

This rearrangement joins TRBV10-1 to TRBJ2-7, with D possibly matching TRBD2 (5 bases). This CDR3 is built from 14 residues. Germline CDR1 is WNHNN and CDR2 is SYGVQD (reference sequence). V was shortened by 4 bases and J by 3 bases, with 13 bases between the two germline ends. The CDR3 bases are TGCGCCAGCAGTGGATCCGGACTTGTCTACGAGCAGTACTTC. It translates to CASSGSGLVYEQYF.

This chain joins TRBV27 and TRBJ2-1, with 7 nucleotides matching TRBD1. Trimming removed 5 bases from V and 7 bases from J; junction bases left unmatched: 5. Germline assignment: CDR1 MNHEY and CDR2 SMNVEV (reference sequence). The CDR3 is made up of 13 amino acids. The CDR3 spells CASSPTGRNEQFF. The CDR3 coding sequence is TGTGCCAGCAGTCCGACAGGGCGGAATGAGCAGTTCTTC.

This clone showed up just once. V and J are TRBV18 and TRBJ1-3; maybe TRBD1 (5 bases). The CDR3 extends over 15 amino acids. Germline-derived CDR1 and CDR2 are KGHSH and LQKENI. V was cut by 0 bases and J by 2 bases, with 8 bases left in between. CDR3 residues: CASSPPTRAGNTIYF. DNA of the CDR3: TGTGCCAGCTCACCACCAACCAGGGCTGGAAACACCATATATTTT.

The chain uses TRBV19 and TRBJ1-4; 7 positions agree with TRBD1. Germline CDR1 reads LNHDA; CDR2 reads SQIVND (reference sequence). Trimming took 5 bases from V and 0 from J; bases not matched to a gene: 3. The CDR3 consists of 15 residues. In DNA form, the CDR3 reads TGTGCCAGTAGTGCAACAGGGGCAACTAATGAAAAACTGTTTTTT. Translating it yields CASSATGATNEKLFF.

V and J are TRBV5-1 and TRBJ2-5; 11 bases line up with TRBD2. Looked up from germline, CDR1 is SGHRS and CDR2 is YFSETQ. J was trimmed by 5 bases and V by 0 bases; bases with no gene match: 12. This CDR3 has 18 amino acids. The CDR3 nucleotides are TGCGCCAGCAGCTTGGTTGGTAGGGCTAGCGGGAGGCTGGAGACCCAGTACTTC. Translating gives CASSLVGRASGRLETQYF.

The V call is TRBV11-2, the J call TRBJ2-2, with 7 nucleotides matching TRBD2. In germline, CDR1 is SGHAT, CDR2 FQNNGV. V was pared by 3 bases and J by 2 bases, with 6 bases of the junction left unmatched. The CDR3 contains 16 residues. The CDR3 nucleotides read TGTGCCAGCAGCTTTGGCCTAGCGGAAAACACCGGGGAGCTGTTTTTT. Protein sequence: CASSFGLAENTGELFF.

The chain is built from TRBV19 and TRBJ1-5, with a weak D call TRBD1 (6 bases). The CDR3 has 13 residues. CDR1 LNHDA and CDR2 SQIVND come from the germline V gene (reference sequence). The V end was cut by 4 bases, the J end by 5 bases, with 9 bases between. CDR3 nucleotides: TGTGCCAGTAGTAGACAGGTGGATCAGCCCCAGCATTTT. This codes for CASSRQVDQPQHF.

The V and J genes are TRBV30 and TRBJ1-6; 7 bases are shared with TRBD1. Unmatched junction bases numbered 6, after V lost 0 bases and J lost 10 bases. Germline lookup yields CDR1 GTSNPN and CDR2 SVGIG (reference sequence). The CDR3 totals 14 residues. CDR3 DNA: TGTGCCTGGAGTGTACGGCAGGGGGAATCACCCCTCCACTTT. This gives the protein CAWSVRQGESPLHF.

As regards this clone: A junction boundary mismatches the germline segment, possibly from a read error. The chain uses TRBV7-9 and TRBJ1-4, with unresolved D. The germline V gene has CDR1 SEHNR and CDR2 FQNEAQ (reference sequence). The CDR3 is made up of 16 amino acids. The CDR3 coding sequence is TGTGCCAGCAGCTTAGCTTCCTTTGCAACTAATGAAAAACTGCTTTTT. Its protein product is CASSLASFATNEKLLF. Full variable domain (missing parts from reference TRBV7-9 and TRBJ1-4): DTGVSQNPRHKITKRGQNVTFRCDPISEHNRLYWYRQTLGQGPEFLTYFQNEAQLEKSRLLSDRFSAERPKGSFSTLEIQRTEQGDSAMYLCASSLASFATNEKLLFGSGTQLSVL.

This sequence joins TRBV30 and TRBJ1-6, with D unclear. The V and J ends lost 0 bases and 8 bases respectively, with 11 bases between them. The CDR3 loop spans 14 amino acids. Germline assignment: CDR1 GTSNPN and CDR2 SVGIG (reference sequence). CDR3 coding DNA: TGTGCCTGGAGTGTACGAGGCAGCCATTCACCCCTCCACTTT. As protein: CAWSVRGSHSPLHF.

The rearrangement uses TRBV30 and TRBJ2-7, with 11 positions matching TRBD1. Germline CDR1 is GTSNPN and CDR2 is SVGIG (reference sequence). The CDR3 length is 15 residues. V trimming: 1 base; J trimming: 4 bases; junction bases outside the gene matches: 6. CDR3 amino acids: CAWSDGQGAVYEQYF. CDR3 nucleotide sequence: TGTGCCTGGAGTGACGGACAGGGGGCGGTATACGAGCAGTACTTC.

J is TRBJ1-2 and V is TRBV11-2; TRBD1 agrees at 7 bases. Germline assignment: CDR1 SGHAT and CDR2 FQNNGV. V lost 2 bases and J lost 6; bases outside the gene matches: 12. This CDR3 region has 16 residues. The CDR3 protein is CASSLSGTAMGHGYTF. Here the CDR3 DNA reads TGTGCCAGCAGCTTATCCGGGACAGCGATGGGCCATGGCTACACCTTC.

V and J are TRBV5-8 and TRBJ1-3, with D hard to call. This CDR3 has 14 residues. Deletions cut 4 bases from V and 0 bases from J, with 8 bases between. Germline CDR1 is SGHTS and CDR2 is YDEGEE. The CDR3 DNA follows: TGTGCCAGCAGCCGCCACAGCTCTGGAAACACCATATATTTT. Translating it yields CASSRHSSGNTIYF.

The chain's CDR3 is CSARLVHEQYF. The CDR3 DNA is TGCAGCGCCAGACTAGTTCACGAGCAGTACTTC. The chain links TRBV29-1 to TRBJ2-7, with D perhaps TRBD2 (6 bases). CDR1 is SQVTM, CDR2 ANQGSEA, per germline. Trimming stripped 7 bases from V and 5 bases from J, with 12 bases between. The CDR3 length is 11 residues.